The 12 T cell receptor beta chains listed next were all sequenced from one sample in a study of shared clonotypes between healthy human individuals. Only CD45RO-negative cells positively selected for CCR7 counted as naive CD8 cells, so terminally differentiated effector memory CD45RA+ cells were excluded. The assay was immunoSEQ multiplex PCR, and TCRdb's table has in-frame clones only and misses some. The sample includes just over 2,000,000 clones, about 95% of them seen just once. Material: naive CD8+ T cells sorted from blood. These receptors came from a man aged 18 to 35 in good health.

The chain combines TRBV6-6 with TRBJ2-5; possibly TRBD1 for D (5 bases). The CDR3 is 16 amino acids. Germline assignment: CDR1 MNHNY and CDR2 SVGAGI (reference sequence). The V end was cut by 0 bases, the J end by 5 bases, with 16 bases between. DNA of the CDR3: TGTGCCAGCAGTTACTCTTCCCAGGGTTGGAAGGAGACCCAGTACTTC. It encodes CASSYSSQGWKETQYF.

Comment on this clone: Sequence at one end of the junction differs from germline and may be a read error. The identical CDR3 is also encoded by other nucleotide sequences in the sample. The rearrangement links TRBV7-7 to TRBJ2-3, with D unresolved. This CDR3 contains 13 residues. Germline CDR1 and CDR2: SSHAT and FNYEAQ (reference sequence). This CDR3 is CASSLSLADTQYF. The CDR3 DNA is TGTGCTAGCAGCTTAAGCCTCGCAGATACGCAGTATTTT. The full variable domain, its missing parts supplied by reference TRBV7-7 and TRBJ2-3, is GAGVSQSPRYKVTKRGQDVTLRCDPISSHATLYWYQQALGQGPEFLTYFNYEAQPDKSGLPSDRFSAERPEGSISTLTIQRTEQRDSAMYRCASSLSLADTQYFGPGTRLTVL.

Details on this clone: Other DNA sequences in this specimen translate into the identical CDR3. The chain joins TRBV4-3 to TRBJ2-1, with D tentatively TRBD1 (6 bases). Trimming removed 0 bases from V and 3 bases from J, with 9 bases in between. This CDR3 spans 15 amino acids. Germline values: CDR1 LGHNA, CDR2 YSLEER. The CDR3 region is CASSQDTGSYNEQFF. The CDR3 DNA reads as TGCGCCAGCAGCCAAGACACAGGGAGCTACAATGAGCAGTTCTTC.

A single count supports this clone. In the same sample, other DNA sequences code for this CDR3. The rearrangement joins TRBV5-4 to TRBJ2-7, with 9 bases aligning to TRBD1. Germline V gene lookup returns CDR1 SGHNT and CDR2 YYREEE (reference sequence). There are 15 residues in the CDR3. V was clipped by 0 bases and J by 4 bases; unmatched bases: 5. The CDR3 DNA reads as TGTGCCAGCAGCTTGGGCCGGGACAGGGTATACGAGCAGTACTTC. Translated, it gives CASSLGRDRVYEQYF.

V usage is TRBV5-6 and J usage is TRBJ2-7, with 7 bases lining up with TRBD1. This CDR3 is 14 amino acids long. Germline trimming cut 4 bases from V and 2 bases from J; bases unmatched to any gene: 6. Per the germline V gene, CDR1 is SGHDT and CDR2 is YYEEEE. Here the CDR3 reads CASSPGQIPYEQYF. The CDR3 region has the DNA TGTGCCAGCAGCCCGGGACAGATTCCCTACGAGCAGTACTTC. Based on the CDR3 plus reference TRBV5-6 and TRBJ2-7, the full variable domain is DAGVTQSPTHLIKTRGQQVTLRCSPKSGHDTVSWYQQALGQGPQFIFQYYEEEERQRGNFPDRFSGHQFPNYSSELNVNALLLGDSALYLCASSPGQIPYEQYFGPGTRLTVT.

This chain connects TRBV15 to TRBJ2-5, with 7 bases matching TRBD1. The CDR3 extends over 15 amino acids. From germline, CDR1 is LNHNV and CDR2 YYDKDF (reference sequence). V lost 4 bases and J lost 5; bases outside the gene matches: 10. CDR3 loop: CATSTRYTGEETQYF. The CDR3 DNA sequence: TGTGCCACCAGCACCCGTTATACAGGGGAGGAGACCCAGTACTTC.

This clone appeared once. Other DNA sequences from this sample encode an identical CDR3 as well. The chain is built from TRBV7-9 and TRBJ1-5, with unresolved D. This CDR3 has 14 amino acids. Looked up from germline, CDR1 is SEHNR and CDR2 is FQNEAQ (reference sequence). Deletions cut 4 bases from V and 0 bases from J, with 7 bases between. The CDR3 DNA sequence: TGTGCCAGCAGCTCCGATGGTAGCAATCAGCCCCAGCATTTT. Translating gives CASSSDGSNQPQHF.

The gene calls are TRBV7-3 and TRBJ2-2; D is unresolved. Germline CDR1 SGHTA, CDR2 FQGTGA. Deletions cut 3 bases from V and 5 bases from J, with 4 bases between. The CDR3 runs to 12 residues. CDR3 nucleotides: TGTGCCAGCAGCTTGATAACCGGGGAGCTGTTTTTT. Translated, it gives CASSLITGELFF.

A word on this clone: The same CDR3 arises from other DNA sequences in this sample as well. CDR3 nucleotides: TGTGCCAGCAGTCCGAGCTCCTACGAGCAGTACTTC. Residues: CASSPSSYEQYF. This chain links TRBV11-2 with TRBJ2-7; the D is unclear. Germline values: CDR1 SGHAT, CDR2 FQNNGV. Trimming took 6 bases from V and 0 from J, leaving 6 bases between them. The CDR3 totals 12 residues.

V gene TRBV4-1 combines with J gene TRBJ2-7; a weak D match, TRBD2 (5 bases). The CDR3 is 18 amino acids. Trimming pared 3 bases from V and 0 bases from J, leaving 21 bases between. Looked up from germline, CDR1 is MGHRA and CDR2 is YSYEKL. CDR3 residues: CASSQSPVAGIGSYEQYF. As DNA, the CDR3 is TGCGCCAGCAGCCAGTCCCCCGTGGCCGGGATAGGCTCCTACGAGCAGTACTTC.

The V call is TRBV27, the J call TRBJ2-7; D remains ambiguous. The CDR3 has 13 amino acids. Germline assignment: CDR1 MNHEY and CDR2 SMNVEV (reference sequence). V lost 4 bases to trimming and J lost 2 bases, with 9 bases between them. The DNA for the CDR3 is TGTGCCAGCAGTTCAACAGCCGCCTACGAGCAGTACTTC. The encoded protein is CASSSTAAYEQYF.

This clone was detected once. The gene calls are TRBV6-5 and TRBJ1-1; D remains unclear. CDR3 length equals 14 residues. The germline V and J ends were trimmed by 0 bases and 4 bases, with 9 bases remaining between them. Looked up from germline, CDR1 is MNHEY and CDR2 is SVGAGI. This CDR3 reads CASSYSPLSTEAFF. CDR3 nucleotide sequence: TGTGCCAGCAGTTACTCCCCTCTGAGCACTGAAGCTTTCTTT.